This TCR beta chain was recovered during a study of blood T cells in healthy people across ages (dated by TCRdb to between 2014 and 2016). A note on the overall study: In model experiments, template switching captured roughly one uniquely barcoded TCR beta cDNA molecule for every two T cells. The study analyzed two additional independent replicas of 1 million unique cDNA reads from the same blood draw for two donors, one aged 18 to 30 and one aged 80 or older. The study measured age-related changes in TCR beta repertoire diversity using deep sequencing normalized with unique cDNA molecular identifiers. To avoid experimental bias, donors of different ages were distributed randomly across sequencing lanes. The donors were split into four age groups: young (average about 15 years), middle-aged (about 40), aged (62) and long-lived (over 75). On the study overall, not on this receptor specifically: Estimates of total diversity based on one million sequenced T cells were considered lower bounds and underestimates. Because the CMV infection status of the donors was unknown, age-related changes in expanded clonotypes may potentially have been confounded. Bulk unsorted PBMC profiling prevented conclusive comparison of naive and antigen-experienced compartments. There was a strong correlation between observed TCR beta diversity and the percentage of naive T cells measured by flow cytometry. Compared with the aged group, more naive CD4+ T cells, fewer expanded clones and increased TCR diversity were shown by the long-lived group, suggesting age selection. As age increased, observed TCR beta diversity per million T cells dropped in a roughly linear way, and a significant reduction was already evident by age 40.

The library was generated by 5' RACE. A second PCR of roughly 7 to 11 cycles was performed with a sample-barcoded 5' primer and a J-beta primer mix. Each TCR beta cDNA molecule received a unique molecular identifier from a template-switch 5' adaptor carrying 12 random nucleotides. Each sample yielded at least 2.5 million CDR3-containing paired-end reads. The Mint cDNA synthesis kit, primed by a TRBC-specific oligonucleotide, was used to synthesize first-strand cDNA from all RNA. After uracil-DNA glycosylase treatment, a first 18-cycle PCR used universal primers M1SS and BC2_uni_R on all cDNA. The published analysis was carried out like this. Each sample was normalized by randomly selecting 1 million high-quality reads, each carrying a distinct molecular identifier. Reads sharing molecular identifiers were discarded rather than binned into consensus sequences. MiTCR, with a Q25 quality threshold and the strictest error-elimination algorithm, was used for CDR3 identification, clonotype clustering and error correction. Lower-bound total TCR beta diversity was estimated with a nonparametric unseen species model using Euler transformation. Starting from the raw public reads, TCRdb applied fastp trimming at Q25, assembled clones with MiXCR and retained in-frame beta chains. Entries that share a CDR3 protein sequence are merged under the most common genes and DNA. The V and J calls were determined by TCRdb, not by the authors. A total of 1.8 million or so distinct CDR3 sequences appear in this sample, 35% to 50% of them only once. Of the sample, around 23% falls within the top ten clones.

Taken from cysteine to phenylalanine, the CDR3 has 13 residues. Of all the DNA, just the CDR3 is kept, 39 bases in frame from base 1. For CDR1 and CDR2, the germline V gene lists SGHDN and FVKESK. The junction shows trimming of 4 bases on V and 12 bases on J, plus 19 bases between the germline ends. Donors were a few dozen systemically healthy Caucasian individuals from Russia aged 6 to 90 years. Each donor gave around 9 milliliters of peripheral blood, collected into EDTA-treated Vacutainer tubes. Ficoll-Paque density-gradient centrifugation was used to isolate PBMCs, with at least 6.5 million per sample. Total RNA, at least 6 micrograms per sample, was extracted from PBMCs with Trizol reagent. For every donor, an aliquot of PBMCs went through flow cytometry to measure the percentages of naive CD45RAhigh/CD27high T cells. With regard to this clonotype: Its cognate antigen has yet to be identified. Per-base quality was not reported, and no clone a single base away is much larger than it.

The sequence is built from TRBV14 and TRBJ2-7, with TRBD1 as a weak D call on 6 bases. The sequence was collected from a human donor in good health. Sequences were obtained from blood. The CDR3: CASSLQSVTGWYF. The nucleotide sequence reads as follows: TGTGCCAGCAGCCTACAGTCGGTAACAGGGTGGTACTTC. Reference TRBV14 and TRBJ2-7 genes cover what lies past the CDR3, so the full variable domain is EAGVTQFPSHSVIEKGQTVTLRCDPISGHDNLYWYRRVMGKEIKFLLHFVKESKQDESGMPNNRFLAERTGGTYSTLKVQPAELEDSGVYFCASSLQSVTGWYFGPGTRLTVT.